This T cell receptor (beta chain) was recorded in a study of cytomegalovirus exposure and HLA in healthy donors. This clone turned up a few times. Healthy donors of bone marrow made up the group. The PCR made use of 60 Vbeta and 13 Jbeta primers. Assay: immunoSEQ multiplex PCR; the TCRdb copy retains only in-frame clones and omits some. The data contain roughly 170,000 clones, about four fifths of them singletons. The V end lost 2 bases, the J end lost 5 bases, and 12 bases lay between the germline ends. CDR3 length: 14 amino acids. Germline CDR1 MDHEN, CDR2 SYDVKM. This chain links TRBV28 with TRBJ2-5; the D gene is possibly TRBD2 (5 bases). This sequence was found in a man younger than 40 in good health and CMV-seropositive. The sample taken for sequencing was PBMCs. CDR3 amino acids: CASSLGGLRETQYF. CDR3 nucleotides: TGTGCCAGCAGTTTAGGAGGCCTCAGGGAGACCCAGTACTTC.